Listed below are T cell receptor beta chains from one sample, sequenced in a study of monozygotic twins with inflammatory bowel disease. TCRdb re-called the 5' RACE reads, yielding one record per CDR3 amino acid sequence without DNA. The specimen's table records 350,000 to 500,000 distinct CDR3 sequences. The specimen sequenced was blood. These receptors were collected from a human donor with ulcerative colitis or Crohn's disease, or a healthy co-twin of an affected twin (not recorded which). The CDR3 runs from the conserved cysteine through the conserved F or W.

j_call	v_call	cdr3_aa
TRBJ2-6	TRBV7-9	CAIQGPSLSGGANVLTF
TRBJ2-1	TRBV5-1	CASSTGLAGTYNEQFF
TRBJ2-7	TRBV6-5	CASSLAPGGAYEQYF
TRBJ1-1	TRBV6-6	CASSRDRSTEAFF
TRBJ1-1	TRBV7-2	CASSLMTDTEAFF
TRBJ2-6	TRBV2	CASSPGSSNSGANVLTF
TRBJ2-2	TRBV7-2	CASSLAGGNTGELFF
TRBJ1-1	TRBV4-3	CASSQQGYTEAFF
TRBJ1-1	TRBV20-1	CSARQGARGAFF
TRBJ2-5	TRBV20-1	CSAPAGVETQYF
TRBJ2-7	TRBV5-1	CASSLRGIGYEQYF
TRBJ1-1	TRBV9	CASSAFAGGGAEAFF
TRBJ1-4	TRBV30	CAWSVGSASGEKLFF
TRBJ2-3	TRBV19	CASSLEHGVPSTDTQYF
TRBJ2-7	TRBV23-1	CATLRRLRFTYEQYF
TRBJ2-7	TRBV20-1	CSAPPGLGGYEQYF
TRBJ2-7	TRBV20-1	CSATSGTGNYEQYF
TRBJ1-5	TRBV9	CASSVGGAGNQPQHF
TRBJ2-1	TRBV11-2	CASSLVAPGGGVYNEQFF
TRBJ1-1	TRBV5-1	CASSLDPMNTEAFF
TRBJ1-1	TRBV11-2	CASSRGLVLTGTTEAFF
TRBJ2-7	TRBV7-2	CASSLRYEQYF
TRBJ1-1	TRBV10-3	CAISESTVGTEAFF
TRBJ1-5	TRBV29-1	CSVNRGRGQPQHF
TRBJ2-1	TRBV11-2	CASSLPLAAGNEQFF
TRBJ2-7	TRBV7-6	CASSFNRWGEQYF
TRBJ1-1	TRBV7-3	CASSLTHSTEAFF
TRBJ2-7	TRBV4-2	CASSQDFLISYEQYF
TRBJ1-5	TRBV5-1	CASSLTGSDQPQHF
TRBJ1-5	TRBV6-5	CASSYNSDGNQPQHF
TRBJ1-1	TRBV20-1	CSGVGSMNTEAFF
TRBJ2-3	TRBV5-4	CASSPTSGTTDTQYF
TRBJ2-1	TRBV10-3	CAIAGGDEQFF
TRBJ2-1	TRBV10-3	CAIRLPPGDEQFF
TRBJ1-1	TRBV29-1	CSVEVVRGWTEAFF
TRBJ2-1	TRBV11-1	CASSHRQGFPYNEQFF
TRBJ2-5	TRBV7-9	CASSTGTSGGSLETQYF
TRBJ1-6	TRBV3-1	CASSQVGYLLHF
TRBJ1-5	TRBV6-2/TRBV6-3	CASRTGQGAYQPQHF
TRBJ2-7	TRBV28	CASSSRTSGVLYEQYF
TRBJ2-3	TRBV5-1	CASSSDWDTDTQYF
TRBJ2-2	TRBV4-2	CASSEGRNTGELFF
TRBJ2-7	TRBV20-1	CSARDGFGLSSYEQYF
TRBJ2-4	TRBV12-3/TRBV12-4	CASSGRQELAKNMQYF
TRBJ1-1	TRBV7-2	CASSLYGIANTEAFF
TRBJ2-3	TRBV30	CAWNGAGTGGRADTQYF
TRBJ2-5	TRBV15	CATSMGSGVETQYF
TRBJ2-1	TRBV6-6	CASSSPQGVGEQFF